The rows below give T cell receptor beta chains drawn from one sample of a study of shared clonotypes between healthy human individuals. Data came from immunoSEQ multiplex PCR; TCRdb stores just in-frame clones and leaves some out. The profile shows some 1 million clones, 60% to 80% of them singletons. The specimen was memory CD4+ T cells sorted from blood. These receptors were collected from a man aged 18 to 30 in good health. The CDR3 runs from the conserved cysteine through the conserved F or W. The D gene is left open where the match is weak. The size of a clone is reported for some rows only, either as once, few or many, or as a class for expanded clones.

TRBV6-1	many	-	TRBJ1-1	TGTGCCAGCATGCGTGCTTTCTTT	CASMRAFF
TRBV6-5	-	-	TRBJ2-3	TGTGCCAGCAGTTACTCTCCAGTTAGCACAGATACGCAGTATTTT	CASSYSPVSTDTQYF
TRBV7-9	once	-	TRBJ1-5	TGTGCCAGCAGCTTAACCTTTAGCAATCAGCCCCAGCATTTT	CASSLTFSNQPQHF
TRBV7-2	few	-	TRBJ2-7	TGTGCCAGCACCCGGGGTGAAGGGAAAGAGCAGTACTTC	CASTRGEGKEQYF
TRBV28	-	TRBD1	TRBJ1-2	TGTGCCAGCAGTCCCCCGGGACAGGGTTACTACACCTTC	CASSPPGQGYYTF
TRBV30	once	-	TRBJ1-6	TGTGCCTGGATGACGAGGACGTCACCCCTCCACTTT	CAWMTRTSPLHF
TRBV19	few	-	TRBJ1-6	TGTGCCAGTAGTGATCCATCCTATATCAATTCACCCCTCCACTTT	CASSDPSYINSPLHF
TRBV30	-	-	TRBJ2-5	TGTGCCTGGAGGAAGGAGCGCCAAGAGACCCAGTACTTC	CAWRKERQETQYF
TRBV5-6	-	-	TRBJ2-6	TGTGCCAGCAGCTTGGGGGATGGGGCCAACGTCCTGACTTTC	CASSLGDGANVLTF
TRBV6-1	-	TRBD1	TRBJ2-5	TGTGCCAGCAGCGCCGGGACAGGGGGAGGAGAGACCCAGTACTTC	CASSAGTGGGETQYF
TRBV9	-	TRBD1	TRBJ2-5	TGTGCCAGCAGCCTTCGACAGGGTGAAGAGACCCAGTACTTC	CASSLRQGEETQYF
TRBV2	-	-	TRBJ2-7	TGTGCCAGCCGGGACCTATCCTACGAGCAGTACTTC	CASRDLSYEQYF
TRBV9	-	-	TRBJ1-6	TGTGCCAGCAGCGTGCTAGCGGGCCCAGGGAGTTCACCCCTCCACTTT	CASSVLAGPGSSPLHF
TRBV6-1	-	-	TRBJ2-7	TGTGCCAGCAGTGAAAGCGGAGCGCCCTCCTACGAGCAGTACTTC	CASSESGAPSYEQYF
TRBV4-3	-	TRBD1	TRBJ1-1	TGCGCCAGCAGCCAGCGTTTTGACCGGGACAGGGGTAGGGCTGAAGCTTTCTTT	CASSQRFDRDRGRAEAFF
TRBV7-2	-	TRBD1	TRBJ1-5	TGTGCCAGCAGCCCCGGACAGGGTGAACGTCCCCAGCATTTT	CASSPGQGERPQHF
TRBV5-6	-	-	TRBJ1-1	TGTGCCAGCAGCCGCCGACAGTCCATGAACACTGAAGCTTTCTTT	CASSRRQSMNTEAFF
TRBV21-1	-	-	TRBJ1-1	TGTGCCAGCAGCTACCTTCGAAATGAAGCTTTCTTT	CASSYLRNEAFF
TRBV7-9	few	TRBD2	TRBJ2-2	TGTGCCAGCAGCTTAGCGAGTACTAGCGTCGGCACCGGGGAGCTGTTTTTT	CASSLASTSVGTGELFF
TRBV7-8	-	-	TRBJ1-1	TGTGCCAGTTCAGTGGGTTGGGAAATGAACACTGAAGCTTTCTTT	CASSVGWEMNTEAFF
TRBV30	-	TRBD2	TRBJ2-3	TGTGCCTGGAGGGCGGGACTAGCGGGAGTCGGGACAGATACGCAGTATTTT	CAWRAGLAGVGTDTQYF
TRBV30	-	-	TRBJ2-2	TGTGCCTGGCGTACCTACACCGGGGAGCTGTTTTTT	CAWRTYTGELFF
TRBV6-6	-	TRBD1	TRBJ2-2	TGTGCCAGCAGTGGGACAGGGGGGAACACCGGGGAGCTGTTTTTT	CASSGTGGNTGELFF
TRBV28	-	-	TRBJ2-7	TGTGCCAGCAGTTTGGGATGGGGGGTCTACGAGCAGTACTTC	CASSLGWGVYEQYF
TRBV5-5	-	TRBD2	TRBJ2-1	TGTGCCAGCAGCTCAAGGACTAGCGGGAGTATCGATGAGCAGTTCTTC	CASSSRTSGSIDEQFF
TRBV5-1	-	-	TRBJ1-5	TGCGCCAGCAGCTTGGATGCAGGGGGCAATCAGCCCCAGCATTTT	CASSLDAGGNQPQHF
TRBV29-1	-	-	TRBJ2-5	TGCAGCGCCAGAACCCAAACGAAAAAACGTAGTGGTCCCGGGCTTCTCCAAGAGACCCAGTACTTC	CSARTQTKKRSGPGLLQETQYF
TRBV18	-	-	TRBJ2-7	TGTGCCAGCTCACCGAGGGAACACTGGGAGGGGGGCGAGCAGTACTTC	CASSPREHWEGGEQYF
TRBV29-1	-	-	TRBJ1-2	TGCAGCGTTGATGATCTGGGAAACGGCTACACCTTC	CSVDDLGNGYTF
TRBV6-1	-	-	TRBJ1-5	TGTGCCAGCAATAATCCAGACTATAGCAATCAGCCCCAGCATTTT	CASNNPDYSNQPQHF
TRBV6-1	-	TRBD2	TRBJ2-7	TGTGCCAGCACCTATTCGGGGGAGGGATTGGGCGAGCAGTACTTC	CASTYSGEGLGEQYF
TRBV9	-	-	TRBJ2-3	TGTGCCAGCAGCGTTTCAGGGGTCACAGATACGCAGTATTTT	CASSVSGVTDTQYF
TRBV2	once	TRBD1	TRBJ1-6	TGTGCCAGTAAAGGGGGCGGGGTAGATTCACCCCTCCACTTT	CASKGGGVDSPLHF
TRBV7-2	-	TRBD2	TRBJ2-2	TGTGCCAGCAGACTAGCGGGAGATGTGGCCGGGGAGCTGTTTTTT	CASRLAGDVAGELFF
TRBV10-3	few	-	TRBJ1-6	TGTGCCATCAGTGAGTCGGCAAATTCACCCCTCCACTTT	CAISESANSPLHF
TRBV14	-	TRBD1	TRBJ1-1	TGTGCCAGCAGCCTTAGGACAGGGGGGGCAACTGAAGCTTTCTTT	CASSLRTGGATEAFF
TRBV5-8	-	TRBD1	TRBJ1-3	TGTGCCAGCAGCTTTGGGGACAGGGCCTCTGGAAACACCATATATTTT	CASSFGDRASGNTIYF
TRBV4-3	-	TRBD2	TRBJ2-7	TGCGCCAGCAGCCAAGAGATAGCGGGGCTCGAGCAGTACTTC	CASSQEIAGLEQYF
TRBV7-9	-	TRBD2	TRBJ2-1	TGTGCCAGCAGCTTAGGTATTAGCGGGGGAGCTATGGATGAGCAGTTCTTC	CASSLGISGGAMDEQFF
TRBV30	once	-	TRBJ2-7	TGTGCCTTAAGCCCCGGCCCCAGGGGTCTCTACGAGCAGTACTTC	CALSPGPRGLYEQYF
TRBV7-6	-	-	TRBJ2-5	TGTGCCAGCAGCTTATTGGGGGGCGTGGAGACCCAGTACTTC	CASSLLGGVETQYF
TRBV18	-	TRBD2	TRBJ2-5	TGTGCCAGCTCCCGTGGAAAGGCCGGGACTAGCGGAGGGGGGGAGACCCAGTACTTC	CASSRGKAGTSGGGETQYF
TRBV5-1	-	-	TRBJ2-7	TGCGCCAGCAGGGCCCCCCCGGGCAACGAGCAGTACTTC	CASRAPPGNEQYF
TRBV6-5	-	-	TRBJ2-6	TGTGCCACTTCTGGTCTCTCTGGGGCCAACGTCCTGACTTTC	CATSGLSGANVLTF
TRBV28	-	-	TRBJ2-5	TGTGCCAGCAGTTTCCTCTCGGGGAACCAAGAGACCCAGTACTTC	CASSFLSGNQETQYF
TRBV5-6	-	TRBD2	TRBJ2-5	TGTGCCAGCAGAGCGGGGACTAGCGGGCTCCTGGGGACCCAGTACTTC	CASRAGTSGLLGTQYF
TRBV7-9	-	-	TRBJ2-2	TGTGCCAGCAGCTTAGATGGGGCAGTGAACACCGGGGAGCTGTTTTTT	CASSLDGAVNTGELFF
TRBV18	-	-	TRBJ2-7	TGTGCCAGCTCACCACCGGAGGGGACTTCCTACGAGCAGTACTTC	CASSPPEGTSYEQYF
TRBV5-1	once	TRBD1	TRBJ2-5	TGCGCCAGCAGCTCTACAGGGGGCGAGGCGGTAGAGACCCAGTACTTC	CASSSTGGEAVETQYF
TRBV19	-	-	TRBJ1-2	TGTGCCAGTAGTAGGTCCGAATTCTACGGCTACACCTTC	CASSRSEFYGYTF
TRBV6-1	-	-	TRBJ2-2	TGTGCCAGCAGTGGACCGCAGCGGGAGCTGTTTTTT	CASSGPQRELFF
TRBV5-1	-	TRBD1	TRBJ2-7	TGCGCCAGCAGCGGGACAGGGATGGGCGAGCAGTACTTC	CASSGTGMGEQYF
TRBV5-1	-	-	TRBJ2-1	TGCGCCAGCATACCAGCAGGCGACAATGAGCAGTTCTTC	CASIPAGDNEQFF
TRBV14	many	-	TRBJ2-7	TGTGCCAGCAGCCGTAATGGGGGTTTGCCCTACGAGCAGTACTTC	CASSRNGGLPYEQYF
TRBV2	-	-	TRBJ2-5	TGTGCCAGCAGTGAAGCCCGGAGGACCCAGTACTTC	CASSEARRTQYF
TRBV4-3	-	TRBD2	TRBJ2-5	TGCGCCAGCAGCCAAGCAACGGGAGGGACAGAGACCCAGTACTTC	CASSQATGGTETQYF